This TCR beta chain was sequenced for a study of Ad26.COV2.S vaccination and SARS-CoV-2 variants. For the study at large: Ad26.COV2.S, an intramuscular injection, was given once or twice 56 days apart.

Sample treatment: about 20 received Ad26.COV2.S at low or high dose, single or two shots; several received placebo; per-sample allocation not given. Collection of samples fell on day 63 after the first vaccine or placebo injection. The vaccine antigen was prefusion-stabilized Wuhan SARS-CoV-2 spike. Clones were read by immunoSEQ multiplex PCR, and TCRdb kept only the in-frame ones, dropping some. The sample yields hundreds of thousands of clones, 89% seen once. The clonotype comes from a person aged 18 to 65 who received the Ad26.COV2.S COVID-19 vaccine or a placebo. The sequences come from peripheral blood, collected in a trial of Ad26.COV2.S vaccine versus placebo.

The CDR3 region has the DNA TGTGCCAGCAGTTCCCCGACGAGGCGAGGCTACACCTTC. Amino acids: CASSSPTRRGYTF. The chain joins TRBV6-2 or TRBV6-3 to TRBJ1-2; no clear D gene. The V and J ends lost 4 bases and 8 bases respectively, with 14 bases between them. Germline loops: CDR1 MNHEY, CDR2 SVGEGT. The CDR3 length is 13 residues.